Below, 17 T cell receptor beta chains from the same sample are listed, as sequenced in a study of T cells in Graves' hyperthyroidism and ophthalmopathy. The source material, RNA transcripts, was used to amplify TCR beta CDR3 regions. TCR CDR3 regions were first amplified by RT-PCR with HTBI primers. TCRdb reprocessed the multiplex PCR reads with MiXCR, giving one entry per CDR3 protein. The sample includes about 550,000 distinct CDR3 sequences, around 20% of them seen just once. Sequenced input: blood. The receptors come from a man in his late teens or twenties with Graves' hyperthyroidism.

This clonotype was seen ten or more times. The chain carries TRBV20-1 and TRBJ1-5; no firm D call. This CDR3 region has 14 residues. V was trimmed by 2 bases and J by 5 bases, leaving 13 bases between them. Germline CDR1 and CDR2: DFQATT and SNEGSKA (reference sequence). CDR3 protein: CSARSGVGYQPQHF. CDR3 nucleotide sequence: TGCAGTGCTAGATCCGGGGTTGGTTATCAGCCCCAGCATTTT.

Turning to this clonotype: A much larger clone is a single base away; this may be a read error. The rearrangement joins TRBV6-2 or TRBV6-3 to TRBJ2-2; D is possibly TRBD1 (8 bases). The V gene's germline CDR1 is MNHEY and CDR2 SVGEGT. This CDR3 contains 14 residues. Between the trimmed V and J ends, which lost 10 bases and 1 base, there was a span of 13 bases. In DNA form, the CDR3 reads TGTGCCATCAGCGGGACAGGGAACACCGGGGAGCTGTTTTTT. Its translation: CAISGTGNTGELFF.

This clonotype was seen at least ten times. J is TRBJ2-5 and V is TRBV2; TRBD2 is a possible D gene (7 bases). The CDR3 has 15 amino acids. Germline V lookup: CDR1 SNHLY, CDR2 FYNNEI. The V and J ends lost 4 bases and 1 base respectively, with 13 bases between them. The CDR3 sequence: CASSVRGAFQETQYF. The CDR3 DNA sequence: TGTGCCAGCAGTGTTCGGGGGGCTTTCCAAGAGACCCAGTACTTC.

This clonotype appeared many times. CDR3 residues: CASSLAPGNIDGYTF. DNA for the CDR3: TGTGCCAGCAGCTTGGCCCCCGGGAATATTGATGGCTACACCTTC. The V gene is TRBV5-6, the J gene TRBJ1-2; no clear D. Germline V CDR1 and CDR2: SGHDT, YYEEEE. Trimming shortened V by 0 bases and J by 6 bases, and 15 bases separated the two germline ends. The CDR3 is 15 amino acids.

This clonotype was seen many times. The junction departs from germline at one end; a sequencing error may be responsible. The CDR3 sequence: CSVQESGVSGNTIYF. DNA of the CDR3: TGCAGCGTTCAAGAGAGCGGCGTCTCTGGAAACACCATATATTTT. This rearrangement joins TRBV29-1 to TRBJ1-3; D is unclear. This CDR3 has 15 amino acids. CDR1 SQVTM and CDR2 ANQGSEA come from the germline V gene.

This clonotype has a handful of counts. An end of the junction differs from the germline gene, which may be a read error. The chain recombines TRBV28 with TRBJ2-5; TRBD1 agrees at 9 bases. The V gene's germline CDR1 is MDHEN and CDR2 SYDVKM. The CDR3 spans 15 residues. In DNA form, the CDR3 reads TGTGCCAGCACTTTAGACAGGGGGTTCCAAGAGACCCAGTACTTC. Translating gives CASTLDRGFQETQYF.

This clonotype was detected ten times or more. The chain has TRBV4-1 and TRBJ2-7; D is undetermined. Germline V lookup: CDR1 MGHRA, CDR2 YSYEKL. Trimming cost V 3 bases and J 2 bases, with 14 bases left between them. The CDR3 covers 15 residues. The chain's CDR3 is CASSHIQGRPYEQYF. DNA of the CDR3: TGCGCCAGCAGCCATATACAAGGACGTCCCTACGAGCAGTACTTC.

The chain has TRBV6-2 or TRBV6-3 and TRBJ2-7; the D gene is possibly TRBD1 (6 bases). The CDR3 runs to 13 residues. The V end lost 3 bases, the J end lost 3 bases, and 9 bases lay between the germline ends. Germline lookup yields CDR1 MNHEY and CDR2 SVGEGT. Here the CDR3 reads CASSYMDSYEQYF. Written as DNA, the CDR3 is TGTGCCAGCAGTTATATGGACAGCTACGAGCAGTACTTC.

V is TRBV7-9 and J is TRBJ2-7; 9 nucleotides line up with TRBD1. The V gene end was trimmed by 6 bases and the J gene end by 4 bases; junction bases not matched to a gene: 10. Germline assignment: CDR1 SEHNR and CDR2 FQNEAQ (reference sequence). The CDR3 runs 15 residues. This chain's CDR3 is CASSDRDRERYEQYF. CDR3 DNA: TGTGCCAGCAGTGACCGGGACAGGGAAAGATACGAGCAGTACTTC.

The sample holds many counts of this clonotype. The V and J genes are TRBV7-8 and TRBJ1-5; D perhaps matches TRBD1 (5 bases). CDR1 is SGHVS and CDR2 is FQNEAQ in the germline V gene. V was shortened by 5 bases and J by 1 base, with 21 bases between the two germline ends. The CDR3 spans 18 residues. The CDR3 DNA follows: TGTGCCAGCAGCCCCACCGGGACCCCGACAGAGAGCAATCAGCCCCAGCATTTT. It yields the protein CASSPTGTPTESNQPQHF.

This clonotype was seen many times. The chain is built from TRBV6-1 and TRBJ1-2; no firm D call. Germline CDR1 reads MNHNS; CDR2 reads SASEGT. This CDR3 is 15 amino acids long. Trimming left V 2 bases short and J 3 bases short, with 13 bases between. The chain's CDR3 is CASSELGLSDYGYTF. For the CDR3, the DNA is TGTGCCAGCAGTGAACTTGGGTTATCAGACTATGGCTACACCTTC.

This clonotype was detected only once. No conserved phenylalanine or tryptophan ends this CDR3, so it is likely a read error. The V and J genes are TRBV11-3 and TRBJ2-7; D remains ambiguous. V was pared by 3 bases and J by 8 bases, with 8 bases between. The CDR3 is made up of 11 amino acids. Looked up from germline, CDR1 is SGHNT and CDR2 is YENEEA. CDR3 sequence: CASSFSEKQYY. The CDR3 DNA reads TGTGCCAGCAGCTTCTCAGAAAAGCAGTACTAC.

This clonotype has just a few counts. The J gene is TRBJ1-1, the V gene TRBV28, with D hard to call. This CDR3 comprises 13 residues. Trimming left V 6 bases short and J 4 bases short, with 12 bases between. Germline V lookup: CDR1 MDHEN, CDR2 SYDVKM. The CDR3 here is CASRLYRFTEAFF. The DNA for the CDR3 is TGTGCCAGCAGGCTGTATAGGTTCACTGAAGCTTTCTTT.

This chain connects TRBV7-2 to TRBJ1-5; no firm D call. From germline, CDR1 is SGHTA and CDR2 FQGNSA. There are 12 residues in the CDR3. Between the trimmed V and J ends, which lost 4 bases and 7 bases, there was a span of 8 bases. CDR3 DNA sequence: TGTGCCAGCAGCTACCGCACCCAGCCCCAGCATTTT. It encodes CASSYRTQPQHF.

This clonotype was detected a few times. One base away lies a much larger clone, so this may be a sequencing read error. The conserved closing phenylalanine or tryptophan is absent in this CDR3, likely reflecting a read error. The chain uses TRBV19 and TRBJ2-7; the match to TRBD1 covers 7 bases. The germline V gene encodes CDR1 LNHDA and CDR2 SQIVND (reference sequence). This CDR3 has 14 amino acids. J was trimmed by 5 bases and V by 1 base; bases with no gene match: 5. The CDR3 DNA is TGTGCCAGTAGTATAGGTACAGGGGACGACGAGCAGTACTCC. As protein: CASSIGTGDDEQYS.

A remark on this clonotype: A much larger clone lies a single base off, so this may be a read error. Likely a read error: the CDR3 ends without its conserved phenylalanine or tryptophan. This chain connects TRBV28 to TRBJ1-2; D ambiguous. Germline CDR1 MDHEN, CDR2 SYDVKM. V shed 5 bases and J shed 4 bases, with 11 bases lying between them. The CDR3 covers 13 residues. CDR3 protein: CASSPSDGYGYTC. The DNA of the CDR3 is TGTGCCAGCAGTCCTTCGGACGGCTATGGCTACACCTGC.

This clonotype was seen a handful of times. V is TRBV19 and J is TRBJ2-7, with a possible D match to TRBD1 (6 bases). V was cut by 3 bases and J by 2 bases, with 11 bases left in between. There are 14 residues in the CDR3. Germline assignment: CDR1 LNHDA and CDR2 SQIVND (reference sequence). The CDR3 reads CASSIGTQTYEQYF. DNA for the CDR3: TGTGCCAGTAGTATCGGGACACAAACCTACGAGCAGTACTTC.